One and the same sample provided the 15 T cell receptor beta chains below, sequenced in a study of identical twins. Using its own MiXCR run on the 5' RACE reads, TCRdb lists one record per CDR3 protein. The sample includes under 1 million distinct CDR3 sequences, roughly 12% of them seen just once. This same sample was also taken into another study, of yellow fever vaccine responses in identical twins.

Sequenced sample: PBMCs. Receptor source: a young woman in good health.

The V and J genes are TRBV3-1 and TRBJ2-3; 9 positions agree with TRBD2. CDR1 is LGHDT, CDR2 YNNKEL, per germline (reference sequence). Unmatched junction bases numbered 11, after V lost 4 bases and J lost 6 bases. The CDR3 is 16 amino acids. The chain's CDR3 is CASSLWGRGGRDTQYF. The CDR3 nucleotides are TGTGCCAGCAGCCTCTGGGGGCGGGGGGGCCGGGATACGCAGTATTTT.

In its sample, this clonotype was seen a few times. The chain joins TRBV3-1 to TRBJ1-3; D unclear. This CDR3 is 14 amino acids long. Germline loops: CDR1 LGHDT, CDR2 YNNKEL (reference sequence). V dropped 3 bases and J dropped 2 bases, with 8 bases sitting between them. The CDR3 loop reads CASSHPRTGNTIYF. CDR3 coding DNA: TGTGCCAGCAGCCATCCACGGACTGGAAACACCATATATTTT.

The gene calls are TRBV20-1 and TRBJ1-2; no clear D gene. V dropped 4 bases and J dropped 1 base, with 10 bases sitting between them. CDR1 and CDR2 (germline): DFQATT, SNEGSKA (reference sequence). This CDR3 spans 13 amino acids. The CDR3 loop reads CSATRTDNYGYTF. As DNA, the CDR3 is TGCAGTGCTACTCGGACCGATAACTATGGCTACACCTTC.

This clonotype was counted only a few times. This rearrangement joins TRBV9 to TRBJ1-1, with no clear D. The CDR3 spans 13 residues. With 4 bases removed from V and 5 bases from J, the gap between germline ends came to 12 bases. The germline gives CDR1 SGDLS, CDR2 YYNGEE. CDR3 DNA sequence: TGTGCCAGCAGCCCGTCGGAACCGACTGAAGCTTTCTTT. This encodes CASSPSEPTEAFF.

This rearrangement joins TRBV3-1 to TRBJ2-1, with a tentative D call TRBD1 (6 bases). The CDR3 extends over 16 amino acids. Germline values: CDR1 LGHDT, CDR2 YNNKEL (reference sequence). The V end was cut by 0 bases, the J end by 2 bases, with 11 bases between. DNA for the CDR3: TGTGCCAGCAGCCAAGATTACAGGGTCCCCTACAATGAGCAGTTCTTC. Residues: CASSQDYRVPYNEQFF.

The V and J genes are TRBV2 and TRBJ2-7, with no clear D. The germline V and J ends were trimmed by 6 bases and 2 bases, with 2 bases remaining between them. Germline V gene data show CDR1 as SNHLY and CDR2 as FYNNEI. There are 10 residues in the CDR3. CDR3 bases: TGTGCCAGCAGGGCCTACGAGCAGTACGTC. It encodes CASRAYEQYV.

This clonotype has ten or more counts. V usage is TRBV7-8 and J usage is TRBJ1-1; no clear D gene. The CDR3 runs 12 residues. Germline-derived CDR1 and CDR2 are SGHVS and FQNEAQ. Between the trimmed V and J ends, which lost 1 base and 7 bases, there was a span of 7 bases. The CDR3 nucleotides read TGTGCCAGCAGCTTAGTGGTTGGTGAAGCTTTCTTT. As protein: CASSLVVGEAFF.

This clonotype turned up a few times. This chain uses TRBV28 with TRBJ2-3; D may be TRBD2 (6 bases). Germline V gene sequence: CDR1 MDHEN, CDR2 SYDVKM. This CDR3 contains 15 residues. The ends were cut back, 5 bases at V and 6 bases at J, with 18 bases in the middle. In nucleotides, the CDR3 is TGTGCCAGCAGTGCCTCCCAACCCGGGAGCGATACGCAGTATTTT. It codes for CASSASQPGSDTQYF.

The chain carries TRBV29-1 and TRBJ1-5, with TRBD1 matching 8 bases. Trimming at V came to 4 bases and at J to 4 bases, leaving 6 bases not matched to a gene. The CDR3 sequence is 14 residues long. CDR1 is SQVTM, CDR2 ANQGSEA, per germline. The CDR3 region has the DNA TGCAGCGTTGGGGCCGGGACAGGAAATCAGCCCCAGCATTTT. This codes for CSVGAGTGNQPQHF.

This chain joins TRBV28 and TRBJ2-3; the match to TRBD2 covers 8 bases. The CDR3 loop spans 13 amino acids. Germline V CDR1 and CDR2: MDHEN, SYDVKM. J lost 3 bases, V lost 8 bases, and 4 bases had no gene match. The CDR3 DNA reads TGTGCCAGCGGGCGGGAGGAGACAGATACGCAGTATTTT. Translation gives CASGREETDTQYF. Full variable domain (outside the CDR3, taken from reference TRBV28 and TRBJ2-3): DVKVTQSSRYLVKRTGEKVFLECVQDMDHENMFWYRQDPGLGLRLIYFSYDVKMKEKGDIPEGYSVSREKKERFSLILESASTNQTSMYLCASGREETDTQYFGPGTRLTVL.

This clonotype was counted a few times. The V gene is TRBV2, the J gene TRBJ2-2; TRBD1 matches 9 bases. The junction had 7 bases not matched to a gene; V was cut back by 6 bases and J by 5 bases. The V gene's germline CDR1 is SNHLY and CDR2 FYNNEI. CDR3 size: 15 residues. The CDR3 loop is CASRRQGGETGELFF. The CDR3 nucleotides read TGTGCCAGCAGACGACAGGGGGGAGAAACCGGGGAGCTGTTTTTT.

This clonotype was seen more than once but under ten times. CDR3 sequence reads: CSARSGQGRQTQYF. CDR3 nucleotide sequence: TGCAGTGCTAGATCGGGGCAGGGGAGACAGACCCAGTACTTC. V is TRBV20-1 and J is TRBJ2-5; TRBD1 is a possible D gene (6 bases). With 2 bases removed from V and 6 bases from J, the gap between germline ends came to 16 bases. CDR1 is DFQATT and CDR2 is SNEGSKA in the germline V gene (reference sequence). This CDR3 has 14 residues.

The gene calls are TRBV7-6 and TRBJ2-5; no clear D. The V and J ends lost 0 bases and 3 bases respectively, with 23 bases between them. CDR3 length: 19 residues. Germline loops: CDR1 SGHVS, CDR2 FNYEAQ. In nucleotides, the CDR3 is TGTGCCAGCAGCTTAGCTGCTTTTGAGACTGTAATTTTCGAAGAGACCCAGTACTTC. This translates into CASSLAAFETVIFEETQYF.

Here the CDR3 DNA reads TGTGCCAGCAGTGAGCCCGGGGAGCTGTTTTTT. Amino acid sequence: CASSEPGELFF. This chain links TRBV2 with TRBJ2-2; no reliable D call. From germline, CDR1 is SNHLY and CDR2 FYNNEI. V lost 3 bases, J lost 6 bases, and 2 bases lay in between. The CDR3 length is 11 residues.

The table lists this clonotype with a few counts. One end of the junction does not line up with germline, which may come from a read error. The rearrangement links TRBV12-3 or TRBV12-4 to TRBJ2-3, with D tentatively TRBD2 (5 bases). The CDR3 is 16 residues long. The CDR3 nucleotides read TGTGCCAGCAGTTTGAGCCCGAGGGCTAGCACCGATACGCAGTATTTT. This sequence encodes CASSLSPRASTDTQYF.